This TCR beta chain is from a study of blood T cell repertoires in COVID-19. In the original processing: From reference gene primer amplification, estimates of nucleated cell counts were derived. Assay used: immunoSEQ multiplex PCR; TCRdb lists only in-frame clones, some missing. For V, J and clone size, that table is used; D and trimming come from the DNA. This table holds almost 500,000 clones, about 85% found once. This clonotype was sampled from an older woman who had recovered from COVID-19. Sequencing was done on a sample of PBMCs or T cells enriched from blood (not recorded which).

The CDR3 DNA follows: TGCGCCAGCAGCTTTAGCGGGGGGATCGCCAGTGAGCAGTTCTTC. It codes for CASSFSGGIASEQFF. The chain employs TRBV5-1 and TRBJ2-1, with 10 bases identical to TRBD2. The V gene end was trimmed by 2 bases and the J gene end by 9 bases; junction bases not matched to a gene: 8. The length of the CDR3 is 15 residues. CDR1 is SGHRS, CDR2 YFSETQ, per germline.